A selection of T cell receptor beta chains follows, all from one sample in a study of regulatory T cells in long-lasting Graves disease. One entry per CDR3 protein results from TCRdb running MiXCR on the multiplex PCR reads. The sample holds about 660,000 distinct CDR3 sequences, about 30% seen once. The sequencing here drew on peripheral blood mononuclear cells (PBMCs), taken when the disease was refractory, from a patient treated with antithyroid drugs. These receptors originate from a female donor with Graves disease. CDR3s include the opening cysteine and the closing phenylalanine or tryptophan. Fields, in order: V gene, J gene, clone size, D gene, CDR3 DNA, CDR3 protein. D genes are given only for firm matches. Expanded clones are given a class, and other clones once, few, many or no size at all.

v_call: TRBV6-5
j_call: TRBJ2-7
clone_size: many
d_call: TRBD1
cdr3_nt: TGTGCCAGCAGTTACCGGGACAGCTCCTACGAGCAGTACTTC
cdr3_aa: CASSYRDSSYEQYF

v_call: TRBV7-9
j_call: TRBJ1-5
clone_size: -
d_call: -
cdr3_nt: TGTGCCAGCAGCACTAGCGGGGTTCAGCCCCAGCATTTT
cdr3_aa: CASSTSGVQPQHF

v_call: TRBV9
j_call: TRBJ1-6
clone_size: -
d_call: -
cdr3_nt: TGTGCCAGCAGCGCGCCGAATTCACCCTTCCACTTT
cdr3_aa: CASSAPNSPFHF

v_call: TRBV12-3/TRBV12-4
j_call: TRBJ2-7
clone_size: few
d_call: TRBD2
cdr3_nt: TGTGCCAGCAGTTACATACTTGGACTAGCGGGGGCTCACTACGAGCAGTACTTC
cdr3_aa: CASSYILGLAGAHYEQYF

v_call: TRBV20-1
j_call: TRBJ2-2
clone_size: -
d_call: -
cdr3_nt: TGCAGTGCTAGGGATTTCAGTAACACCGGGGAGCTGTTTTTT
cdr3_aa: CSARDFSNTGELFF

v_call: TRBV7-9
j_call: TRBJ1-2
clone_size: few
d_call: TRBD1
cdr3_nt: TGTGCCAGCAGGGATTCGACAGGGGAGTACACCTTC
cdr3_aa: CASRDSTGEYTF

v_call: TRBV5-1
j_call: TRBJ1-2
clone_size: few
d_call: -
cdr3_nt: TGCGCCAGCAGCTTCAACGGCCCTGACGGTGGCTACACCTTC
cdr3_aa: CASSFNGPDGGYTF

v_call: TRBV2
j_call: TRBJ2-1
clone_size: few
d_call: TRBD2
cdr3_nt: TGTGCCAGCAGGAAAACTCTAGCGGCAGCCTACAATGAGCAGTTCTTC
cdr3_aa: CASRKTLAAAYNEQFF

v_call: TRBV6-2/TRBV6-3
j_call: TRBJ2-5
clone_size: few
d_call: -
cdr3_nt: TGTGCCAGCAGTTCATTCGGCGGGATACAAGAGACCCAGTACTTC
cdr3_aa: CASSSFGGIQETQYF

v_call: TRBV2
j_call: TRBJ2-2
clone_size: -
d_call: TRBD2
cdr3_nt: TGTGCCAGCAGTGAACTAGGACTAGCGGGACATGGTAACACCGGGGAGCTGTTTTTT
cdr3_aa: CASSELGLAGHGNTGELFF

v_call: TRBV6-4
j_call: TRBJ1-2
clone_size: few
d_call: TRBD1
cdr3_nt: TGTGCCAGCAGTGACTACGCCGGGACAGGGGAGGGCTACACCTTC
cdr3_aa: CASSDYAGTGEGYTF

v_call: TRBV2
j_call: TRBJ1-1
clone_size: many
d_call: -
cdr3_nt: TGTGCCAGCAGCCCCAGGATGAACACTGAAGCTTTCTTT
cdr3_aa: CASSPRMNTEAFF

v_call: TRBV2
j_call: TRBJ2-7
clone_size: many
d_call: -
cdr3_nt: TGTGCCAGCAGTGAAGGGTGGGCTAGCTACGAGCAGTACTTC
cdr3_aa: CASSEGWASYEQYF

v_call: TRBV5-1
j_call: TRBJ1-1
clone_size: -
d_call: -
cdr3_nt: TGCGCCAGCAGCTTGGTAGAAGGCTTTATCACTGAAGCTTTCTTT
cdr3_aa: CASSLVEGFITEAFF